This TCR beta chain was identified during a study of blood T cell repertoires in COVID-19. About the study: Italy, Spain and the United States were the sources of the convalescent and acute COVID-19 samples. The cDNA or gDNA used as material had been derived from T cells, B-cell-depleted T cells, or PBMCs.

In the source study's methods: Quantification of nucleated cells was approximated via reference gene primer amplification. Sequenced by immunoSEQ multiplex PCR; TCRdb stores in-frame clones only, minus some. V, J and clone size were drawn from that table, and D and trimming were deduced from the DNA. The table lists approximately 170,000 clones, around four fifths of them singletons. This CDR3 has 11 amino acids. Trimming removed 5 bases from V and 2 bases from J, with 7 bases in between. CDR1 is SQVTM and CDR2 is ANQGSEA in the germline V gene. The chain has TRBV29-1 and TRBJ2-7; D remains unclear. This receptor was obtained from a woman of 80 years or more with acute or convalescent COVID-19. Material: peripheral blood. Here the CDR3 DNA reads TGCAGCGTTTCCGCGCCCTACGAGCAGTACTTC. Its translation: CSVSAPYEQYF.